Shown below are 20 T cell receptor beta chains from a single sample sequenced in a study of response to subunit inactivated influenza vaccine. TCRdb redid the calling of the RT-PCR reads with MiXCR, one entry per CDR3 protein. This sample has 450,000 to 600,000 distinct CDR3 sequences, with about 17% found just once. The sample consisted of CD4+ T cells sorted from PBMCs, taken less than 25 months after vaccination. These receptors were taken from a man aged 50-75 years who received an inactivated influenza vaccine.

The chain combines TRBV6-2 or TRBV6-3 with TRBJ2-2; 8 bases line up with TRBD1. The CDR3 consists of 14 residues. Per germline, CDR1 MNHEY and CDR2 SVGEGT. Trimming removed 7 bases from V and 4 bases from J; junction bases left unmatched: 5. CDR3 sequence: CASNPDRVTGELFF. CDR3 nucleotides: TGTGCCAGCAACCCGGACAGGGTCACCGGGGAGCTGTTTTTT.

Only a few counts were recorded for this clonotype. The chain has TRBV20-1 and TRBJ2-1; D is uncertain. The CDR3 is 13 amino acids. V was clipped by 1 base and J by 10 bases, with 14 bases between them. Germline V gene lookup returns CDR1 DFQATT and CDR2 SNEGSKA (reference sequence). The CDR3 nucleotides are TGCAGTGCTAGAGTCACGGCGGAAATGGAGCAGTTCTTC. It is translated as CSARVTAEMEQFF.

This clonotype has only a few counts. CDR3 loop: CASSLSSGGLNTQYF. As DNA, the CDR3 is TGTGCCAGCAGCTTATCTAGCGGGGGTCTTAATACGCAGTATTTT. V and J are TRBV7-9 and TRBJ2-3; 10 bases agree with TRBD2. V trimming: 2 bases; J trimming: 7 bases; junction bases outside the gene matches: 6. CDR3 length: 15 amino acids. Germline V gives CDR1 SEHNR, CDR2 FQNEAQ (reference sequence).

This chain uses TRBV6-1 with TRBJ2-7; 9 positions agree with TRBD2. CDR3 length equals 14 residues. V shed 8 bases and J 0 bases; nucleotides not matched to a gene: 5. Germline V gene sequence: CDR1 MNHNS, CDR2 SASEGT. In nucleotides, the CDR3 is TGTGCCAGCCTACTGACTAGCGGCTCCTACGAGCAGTACTTC. Protein: CASLLTSGSYEQYF.

This clonotype came up many times. The CDR3 is CSVGELKGAANEKLFF. The CDR3 DNA reads as TGCAGCGTTGGGGAGCTGAAAGGGGCGGCTAATGAAAAACTGTTTTTT. The V and J genes are TRBV29-1 and TRBJ1-4; D is possibly TRBD1 (5 bases). CDR1 is SQVTM, CDR2 ANQGSEA, per germline. V gave up 4 bases and J gave up 3 bases, with 18 bases separating them. This CDR3 region has 16 residues.

The table lists this clonotype with a few counts. J is TRBJ2-5 and V is TRBV5-6; TRBD2 might be the D (6 bases). The CDR3 spans 14 residues. Trimming removed 2 bases from V and 5 bases from J, with 13 bases in between. Germline V CDR1 and CDR2: SGHDT, YYEEEE. Here the CDR3 reads CASSLTGVVETQYF. CDR3 sequence (DNA): TGTGCCAGCAGCTTAACGGGAGTCGTGGAGACCCAGTACTTC.

This clonotype was picked up a small number of times. The rearrangement joins TRBV7-8 to TRBJ1-2, with no clear D. Germline assignment: CDR1 SGHVS and CDR2 FQNEAQ. This CDR3 is 14 amino acids long. Trimming left V 1 base short and J 5 bases short, with 11 bases between. The CDR3 region has the DNA TGTGCCAGCAGCTTAGGCAGGTTTGAATATGGCTACACCTTC. Translation gives CASSLGRFEYGYTF.

V and J are TRBV3-1 and TRBJ1-1; D is ambiguous. This CDR3 region has 15 residues. Germline values: CDR1 LGHDT, CDR2 YNNKEL (reference sequence). Deletions cut 1 base from V and 2 bases from J, with 11 bases between. The CDR3 region is CASSQAKPLNTEAFF. CDR3 nucleotides: TGTGCCAGCAGCCAAGCTAAACCGTTAAACACTGAAGCTTTCTTT.

There are a few counts of this clonotype. This rearrangement joins TRBV27 to TRBJ1-1, with 10 bases that match TRBD1. CDR1 MNHEY and CDR2 SMNVEV come from the germline V gene (reference sequence). Trimming removed 8 bases from V and 6 bases from J; junction bases left unmatched: 9. This CDR3 is 14 amino acids long. The CDR3 protein is CASRRVTGGSEAFF. In DNA form, the CDR3 reads TGTGCCAGCCGTAGGGTGACAGGGGGCTCTGAAGCTTTCTTT.

This clonotype has ten or more counts. The V call is TRBV10-3, the J call TRBJ2-3; the D is unclear. The germline V and J ends were trimmed by 6 bases and 10 bases, with 14 bases remaining between them. The germline V gene has CDR1 ENHRY and CDR2 SYGVKD. The length of the CDR3 is 12 residues. CDR3 coding DNA: TGTGCCATCAGCGACGGCCGTACCCCGCAGTATTTT. It is translated as CAISDGRTPQYF.

The V gene is TRBV5-1, the J gene TRBJ2-1; 8 nucleotides agree with TRBD2. Germline V gene data show CDR1 as SGHRS and CDR2 as YFSETQ. The CDR3 is 15 amino acids. V lost 4 bases and J lost 9; bases outside the gene matches: 12. The CDR3 reads CASSTASGSRIEQFF. The CDR3 coding sequence is TGCGCCAGCAGCACCGCCAGCGGGAGTAGAATTGAGCAGTTCTTC.

This clonotype was picked up a small number of times. This chain joins TRBV25-1 and TRBJ2-3; D is unclear. Trimming took off 3 bases at V and 1 base at J, with 20 bases between the two ends. The germline V gene has CDR1 MGHDK and CDR2 SYGVNS. The length of the CDR3 is 18 residues. CDR3 coding DNA: TGTGCCAGCAGTGACCGCGTATCATGGGTCGTAGGCACAGATACGCAGTATTTT. It encodes CASSDRVSWVVGTDTQYF.

This clonotype was recorded a few times. This chain uses TRBV7-8 with TRBJ2-1; TRBD2 agrees at 8 bases. The CDR3 spans 16 residues. Per the germline V gene, CDR1 is SGHVS and CDR2 is FQNEAQ. V was pared by 1 base and J by 2 bases, with 4 bases of the junction left unmatched. The CDR3 DNA reads TGTGCCAGCAGCTTAGGCGGGACTAGGCCCTACAATGAGCAGTTCTTC. Translation gives CASSLGGTRPYNEQFF.

This clonotype was seen many times. J is TRBJ2-7 and V is TRBV7-2; D possibly matches TRBD1 or TRBD2 (5 bases each). Per germline, CDR1 SGHTA and CDR2 FQGNSA. The CDR3 extends over 14 amino acids. V was cut by 5 bases and J by 2 bases, with 13 bases left in between. CDR3 nucleotides: TGTGCCAGCAGCACCCGGGACGGAGCCTACGAGCAGTACTTC. This translates into CASSTRDGAYEQYF. The variable domain in full, with the rest retrieved from reference TRBV7-2 and TRBJ2-7, is GAGVSQSPSNKVTEKGKDVELRCDPISGHTALYWYRQSLGQGLEFLIYFQGNSAPDKSGLPSDRFSAERTGGSVSTLTIQRTQQEDSAVYLCASSTRDGAYEQYFGPGTRLTVT.

This clonotype was picked up many times. The CDR3 loop reads CASSFGADHEKLFF. CDR3 bases: TGTGCCAGCAGTTTCGGGGCGGACCATGAAAAACTGTTTTTT. The rearrangement links TRBV12-3 or TRBV12-4 to TRBJ1-4, with D possibly being TRBD1 (5 bases). This CDR3 is 14 amino acids long. The ends were cut back, 3 bases at V and 6 bases at J, with 11 bases in the middle.

The chain links TRBV3-1 to TRBJ2-1, with a possible D match to TRBD2 (6 bases). The V end was cut by 4 bases, the J end by 8 bases, with 18 bases between. CDR3 length equals 15 residues. CDR1 LGHDT and CDR2 YNNKEL come from the germline V gene (reference sequence). The DNA for the CDR3 is TGTGCCAGCAGCCCTCGACTCGGCGGGGTCGATGAGCAGTTCTTC. Translating gives CASSPRLGGVDEQFF.

The chain has TRBV10-3 and TRBJ1-1; a weak D match, TRBD1 (6 bases). The germline gives CDR1 ENHRY, CDR2 SYGVKD. V lost 6 bases, J lost 8 bases, and 16 bases lay in between. The CDR3 is 13 amino acids. For the CDR3, the DNA is TGTGCCATCAGGGGGGCGGCACATGACGAAGCTTTCTTT. Translated: CAIRGAAHDEAFF.

This clonotype has a handful of counts. CDR3 in amino acids: CASSDSGQGSYGYTF. The DNA for the CDR3 is TGTGCCAGCAGTGACTCCGGACAGGGGAGCTATGGCTACACCTTC. V gene TRBV25-1 combines with J gene TRBJ1-2; 9 bases are shared with TRBD1. V lost 3 bases, J lost 4 bases, and 6 bases stayed unmatched. The CDR3 is 15 residues long. Per the germline V gene, CDR1 is MGHDK and CDR2 is SYGVNS.

In its sample, this clonotype was seen a few times. V gene TRBV12-3 or TRBV12-4 combines with J gene TRBJ1-2; 12 bases are a match to TRBD1. V dropped 5 bases and J dropped 6; count of bases not matched to a gene: 7. The CDR3 runs to 15 residues. Here the CDR3 DNA reads TGTGCCAGCAGTGCCTCCGGGACAGGGGGCCATGGCTACACCTTC. It yields the protein CASSASGTGGHGYTF.

This clonotype came up a few times. This chain connects TRBV7-8 to TRBJ2-1; TRBD1 or TRBD2 may be the D gene (7 bases each). The CDR3 runs 16 residues. Germline V gene data show CDR1 as SGHVS and CDR2 as FQNEAQ. V lost 5 bases to trimming and J lost 1 base, with 15 bases between them. The CDR3 DNA reads TGTGCCAGCAGCCTAGGGACAGCGGGGTCCTACAATGAGCAGTTCTTC. Encoded protein: CASSLGTAGSYNEQFF.